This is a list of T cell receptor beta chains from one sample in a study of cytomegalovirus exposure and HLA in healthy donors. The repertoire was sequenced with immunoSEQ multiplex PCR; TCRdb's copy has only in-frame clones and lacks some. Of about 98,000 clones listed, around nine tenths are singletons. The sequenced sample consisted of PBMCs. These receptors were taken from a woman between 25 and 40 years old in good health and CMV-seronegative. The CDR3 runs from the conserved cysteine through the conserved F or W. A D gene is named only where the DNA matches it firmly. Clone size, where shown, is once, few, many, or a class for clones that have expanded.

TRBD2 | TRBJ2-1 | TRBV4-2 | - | TGTGCCAGCAGCCAGGGACTAGGGCAGTTCTTC | CASSQGLGQFF
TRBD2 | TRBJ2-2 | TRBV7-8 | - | TGTGCCAGCAGCTTAGTTCTAGTAGCGGGAGGTCGTCCCGGGGAGCTGTTTTTT | CASSLVLVAGGRPGELFF
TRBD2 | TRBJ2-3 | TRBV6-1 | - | TGTGCCACGGAGCGGGGGGGCACAGATACGCAGTATTTT | CATERGGTDTQYF
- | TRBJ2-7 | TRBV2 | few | TGTGCCAGCAGCGTCTACGAGCAGTACTTC | CASSVYEQYF
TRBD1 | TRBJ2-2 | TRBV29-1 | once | TGCAGCACGAGACATCCGGGACAGGGGGAGGCCGGGGAGCTGTTTTTT | CSTRHPGQGEAGELFF
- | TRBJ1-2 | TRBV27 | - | TGTGCCAGCAGTTTAGCGCAGGGGATCGGTGGCTACACCTTC | CASSLAQGIGGYTF
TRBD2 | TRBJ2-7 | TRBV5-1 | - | TGCGCCAGCAGCCGGACTAGCGGGAACTACGAGCAGTACTTC | CASSRTSGNYEQYF
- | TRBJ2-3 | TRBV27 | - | TGTGCCAGCAGGATGGCCCCCGATACGCAGTATTTT | CASRMAPDTQYF
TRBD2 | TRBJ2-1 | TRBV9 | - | TGTGCCAGCAGCCTTAGCGGGGGTGAGTACAATGAGCAGTTCTTC | CASSLSGGEYNEQFF
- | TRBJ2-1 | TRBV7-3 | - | TGTGCCAGCAGCTTAAGTCCTCTCGGGGATGAGCAGTTCTTC | CASSLSPLGDEQFF
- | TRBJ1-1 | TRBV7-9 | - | TGTGCCAGCAGCTTAGAACTGACTGAAGCTTTCTTT | CASSLELTEAFF
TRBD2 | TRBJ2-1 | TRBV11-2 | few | TGTGCCAGCAGCTTAGCCCAGACTAGCGGGAGAGGGGGGGAGTTCTTC | CASSLAQTSGRGGEFF
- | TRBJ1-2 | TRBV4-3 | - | TGCGCCAGCAGCCAAGTTAACAGACGGGGGTTATATGGCTACACCTTC | CASSQVNRRGLYGYTF
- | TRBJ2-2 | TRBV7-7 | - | TGTGCCAGCAGCCCGGCGAACACCGGGGAGCTGTTTTTT | CASSPANTGELFF
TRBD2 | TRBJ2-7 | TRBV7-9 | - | TGTGCCAGCCGAACCCCGGGACTAGCGTCGGGAGAGCAGTACTTC | CASRTPGLASGEQYF
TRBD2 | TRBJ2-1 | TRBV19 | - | TGTGCCAGTAAGAGGGTTAGCGGGAGCTCCTACAATGAGCAGTTCTTC | CASKRVSGSSYNEQFF
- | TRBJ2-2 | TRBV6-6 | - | TGTGCCAGCAGTCCTCCTAACACCGGGGAGCTGTTTTTT | CASSPPNTGELFF
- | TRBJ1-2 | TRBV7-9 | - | TGTGCCAGCAGCTTAGTCGGGGGGCGCCCTGATGGCTACACCTTC | CASSLVGGRPDGYTF
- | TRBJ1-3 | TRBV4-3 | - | TGCGCCAGCAGCCAGGACCTAGACAGCTCTGGAAACACCATATATTTT | CASSQDLDSSGNTIYF
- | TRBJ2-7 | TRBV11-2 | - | TGTGCCAGCAGCTTACTCCGGGACTCAATTACCTACGAGCAGTACTTC | CASSLLRDSITYEQYF
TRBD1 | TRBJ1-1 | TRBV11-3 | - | TGTGCCAGCAGCAACGACAGGGGGAAAGCTTTCTTT | CASSNDRGKAFF
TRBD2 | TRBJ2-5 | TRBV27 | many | TGTGCCACCCGAATCGGGGGTAGCGGGAGAGATGAGACCCAGTACTTC | CATRIGGSGRDETQYF
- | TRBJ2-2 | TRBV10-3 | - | TGTGCCATCAGGGCTGCCCCCGGGACTTTCCCAGACGGGGAGCTGTTTTTT | CAIRAAPGTFPDGELFF